This TCR beta chain was documented in a study of blood T cells in healthy people across ages. On the study more broadly: About one barcoded beta molecule per two T cells was captured by template switching.

This clonotype was observed a handful of times. With a J-beta primer mix and a sample-barcoded 5' primer, a second PCR ran roughly 6 to 11 cycles. MiXCR, applied by TCRdb to the 5' RACE reads, yields one record per CDR3 protein. Of roughly 1.4 million distinct CDR3 sequences in the sample, 59% are singletons; the top ten hold over 6.5%. Isolating PBMCs gave at least 6 million of these cells per sample. The sequence derives from a man aged 18 to 29 in good health. Source material: blood.

CDR3 residues: CSVESPGIGSYEQYF. As DNA, the CDR3 is TGCAGCGTTGAGAGTCCCGGGATCGGGTCCTACGAGCAGTACTTC. V gene TRBV29-1 combines with J gene TRBJ2-7; a weak D match, TRBD2 (5 bases). V lost 3 bases and J lost 1, with 16 bases in between. CDR1 SQVTM and CDR2 ANQGSEA come from the germline V gene. The CDR3 runs 15 residues.